The clone carrying this T cell receptor (beta chain) was counted only a few times. Its specificity is unknown. These data are taken from a study of regulatory T cells in long-lasting Graves disease. Points from the study as a whole: Persistent Graves' patients possessed reduced TCR diversity relative to recently diagnosed ones.

The time point was: newly diagnosed GD, antithyroid drugs for less than 3 months. Scientists built the TCR library using RNA that was extracted from PBMCs. The authors built TCR beta libraries using iRepertoire HTBI primers and Arm-PCR of CDR3 regions. TCRdb re-called the multiplex PCR reads with MiXCR, one entry per CDR3 protein. Here the sample spans 400,000 to 500,000 distinct CDR3 sequences, 14% being singletons. The sample was also reused in another study, on T cells in Graves' hyperthyroidism and ophthalmopathy.

The TCR comes from a woman between 50 and 59 years old with Graves disease. This material consisted of peripheral blood mononuclear cells (PBMCs), taken at new diagnosis, from a patient treated with antithyroid drugs.

CDR3 sequence: CASSFLSVGGGHNTEAFF. Written as DNA, the CDR3 is TGTGCCAGCAGCTTCCTCTCGGTGGGAGGGGGCCATAACACTGAAGCTTTCTTT. The chain couples TRBV5-5 to TRBJ1-1; TRBD1 matches 7 bases. The CDR3 contains 18 residues. After removal of 2 bases from V and 2 bases from J, the junction contained 15 bases not matched to a gene. Germline V gene sequence: CDR1 SGHKS, CDR2 YYEKEE (reference sequence). Using reference TRBV5-5 and TRBJ1-1 for the parts outside the CDR3, the full variable domain is DAGVTQSPTHLIKTRGQQVTLRCSPISGHKSVSWYQQVLGQGPQFIFQYYEKEERGRGNFPDRFSARQFPNYSSELNVNALLLGDSALYLCASSFLSVGGGHNTEAFFGQGTRLTVV.